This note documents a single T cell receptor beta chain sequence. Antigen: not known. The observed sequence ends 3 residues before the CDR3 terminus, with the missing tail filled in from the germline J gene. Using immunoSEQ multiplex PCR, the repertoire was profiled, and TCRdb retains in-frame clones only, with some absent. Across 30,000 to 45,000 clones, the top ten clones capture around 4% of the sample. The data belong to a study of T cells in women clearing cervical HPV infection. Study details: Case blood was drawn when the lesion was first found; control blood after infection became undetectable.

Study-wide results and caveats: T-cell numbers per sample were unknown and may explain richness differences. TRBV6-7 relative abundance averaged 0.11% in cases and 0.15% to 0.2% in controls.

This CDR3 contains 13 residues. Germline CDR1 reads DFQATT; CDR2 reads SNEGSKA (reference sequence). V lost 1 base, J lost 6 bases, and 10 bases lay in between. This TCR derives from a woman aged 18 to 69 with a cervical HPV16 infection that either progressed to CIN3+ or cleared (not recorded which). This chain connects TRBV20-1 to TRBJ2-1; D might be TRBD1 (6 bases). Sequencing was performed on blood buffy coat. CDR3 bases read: TGCAGTGCTAGAGGGGTAGGGGGCAATGAG. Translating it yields CSARGVGGNE. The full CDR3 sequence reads CSARGVGGNEQFF.